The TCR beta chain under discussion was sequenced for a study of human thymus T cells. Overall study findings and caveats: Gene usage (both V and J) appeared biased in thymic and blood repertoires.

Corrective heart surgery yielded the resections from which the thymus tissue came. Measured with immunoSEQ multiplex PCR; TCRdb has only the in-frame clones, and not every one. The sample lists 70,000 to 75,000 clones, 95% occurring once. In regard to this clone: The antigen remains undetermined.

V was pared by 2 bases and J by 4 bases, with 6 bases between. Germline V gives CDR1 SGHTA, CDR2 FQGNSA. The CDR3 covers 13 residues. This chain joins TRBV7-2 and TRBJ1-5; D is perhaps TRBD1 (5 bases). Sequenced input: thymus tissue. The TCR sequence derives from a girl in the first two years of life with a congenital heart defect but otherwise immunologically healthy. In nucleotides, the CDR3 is TGTGCCAGCAGCTTAAGGGGAAATCAGCCCCAGCATTTT. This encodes CASSLRGNQPQHF.